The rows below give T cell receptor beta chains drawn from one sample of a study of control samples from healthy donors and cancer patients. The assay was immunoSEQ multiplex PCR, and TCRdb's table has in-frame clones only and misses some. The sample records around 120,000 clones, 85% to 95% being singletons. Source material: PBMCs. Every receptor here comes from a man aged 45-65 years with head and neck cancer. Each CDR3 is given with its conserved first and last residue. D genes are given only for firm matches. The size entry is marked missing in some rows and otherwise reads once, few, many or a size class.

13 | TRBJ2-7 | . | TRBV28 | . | TGTGCCAGCAGTTGGGGCCTCCAAAACGAGCAGTACTTC | CASSWGLQNEQYF
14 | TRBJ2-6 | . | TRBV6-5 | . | TGTGCCAGCTGGAAGGGGGCTGGGGCCAACGTCCTGACTTTC | CASWKGAGANVLTF
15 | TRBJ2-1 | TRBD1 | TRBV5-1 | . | TGCGCCAGCAGCCCCCGGACAGGGGGCTCGAATGAGCAGTTCTTC | CASSPRTGGSNEQFF
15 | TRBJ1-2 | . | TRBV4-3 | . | TGCGCCAGCAGCCAAGAAGTTGTGCCTTTCGATCGCTACACCTTC | CASSQEVVPFDRYTF
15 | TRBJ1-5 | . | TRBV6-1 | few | TGTGCCAGCAGTGAAGATACAGGACCCAATCAGCCCCAGCATTTT | CASSEDTGPNQPQHF
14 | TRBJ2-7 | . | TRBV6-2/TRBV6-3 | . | TGTGCCAGCAGTAAGGCCCTCCGGGCCTACGAGCAGTACTTC | CASSKALRAYEQYF
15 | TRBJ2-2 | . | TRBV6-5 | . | TGTGCCAGCAGTTACGTCTATGGGGCGGTCCGGGAGCTGTTTTTT | CASSYVYGAVRELFF
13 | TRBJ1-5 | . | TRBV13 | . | TGTGCCAGCAGCTTAACCCTAATATGGGTTCAGCATTTT | CASSLTLIWVQHF
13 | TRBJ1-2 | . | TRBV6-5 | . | TGTGCCAGCAGTTCGGGGCGGGGGCGGGGGGACACCTTC | CASSSGRGRGDTF
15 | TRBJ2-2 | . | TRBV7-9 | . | TGTGCCAGCAGCTCACGACGTAGGAACACCGGGGAGCTGTTTTTT | CASSSRRRNTGELFF
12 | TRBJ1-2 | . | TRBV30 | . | TGTGCCTTGCGGGGGGAAGTTAGTGGCTACACCTTC | CALRGEVSGYTF
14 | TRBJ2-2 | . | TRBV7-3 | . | TGTGCCAGCAGCGGGGGAGGGAACACCGGGGAGCTGTTTTTT | CASSGGGNTGELFF
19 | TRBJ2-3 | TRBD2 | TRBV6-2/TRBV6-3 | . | TGTGCCAGCAGCCGACTGCGGGGGGGCCGGTCTGGGCGCACAGATACGCAGTATTTT | CASSRLRGGRSGRTDTQYF
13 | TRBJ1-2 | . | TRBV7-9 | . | TGTGCCAGCAGCCTATCCTGGGTCTATGGCTACACCTTC | CASSLSWVYGYTF
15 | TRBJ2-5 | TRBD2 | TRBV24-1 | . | TGTGCCACCAGTGACATTAGCGGGGGAAGAGAGACCCAGTACTTC | CATSDISGGRETQYF
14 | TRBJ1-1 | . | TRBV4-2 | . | TGTGCCAGCAGCCAACCCCAGGGGCCCACTGAAGCTTTCTTT | CASSQPQGPTEAFF
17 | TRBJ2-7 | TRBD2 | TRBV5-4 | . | TGTGCCAGCAGCAACCCGGGACTAGCGGGGACTGGGGGGGAGCAGTACTTC | CASSNPGLAGTGGEQYF
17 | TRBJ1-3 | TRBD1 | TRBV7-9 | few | TGTGCCAGCAGCACCATAAGGAACAGGGGACCAGGAAACACCATATATTTT | CASSTIRNRGPGNTIYF
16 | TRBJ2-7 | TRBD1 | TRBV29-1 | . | TGCAGCGTTCTAACAGTTGACAGGGTGAGAACCTACGAGCAGTACTTC | CSVLTVDRVRTYEQYF
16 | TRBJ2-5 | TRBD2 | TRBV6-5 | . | TGTGCCAGCAGTTTTCGGGGGGGGTATGGTCGAGAGACCCAGTACTTC | CASSFRGGYGRETQYF
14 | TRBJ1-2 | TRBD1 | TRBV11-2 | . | TGTGCCAGCAGCTTAGGGACAGGGGGCAATGGCTACACCTTC | CASSLGTGGNGYTF
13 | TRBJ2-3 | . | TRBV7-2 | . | TGTGCCAGCAGCTCGACAGTTTCGGATACGCAGTATTTT | CASSSTVSDTQYF
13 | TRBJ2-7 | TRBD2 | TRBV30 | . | TGTGCCTGGAGTCGGGGGGAAACCTACGAGCAGTACTTC | CAWSRGETYEQYF
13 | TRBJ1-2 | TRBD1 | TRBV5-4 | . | TGTGCCAGCAGCTTGGCAGGGGGGCATGGCTACACCTTC | CASSLAGGHGYTF
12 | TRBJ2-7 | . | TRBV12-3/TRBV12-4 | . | TGTGCCAGCAGCCCGAACTTCGGGGAGCAGTACTTC | CASSPNFGEQYF
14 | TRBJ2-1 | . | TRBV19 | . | TGTGCCAGTAGGCCGGGGAGAGACTACAATGAGCAGTTCTTC | CASRPGRDYNEQFF
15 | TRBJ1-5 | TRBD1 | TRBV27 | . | TGTGCCAGCAGTTTTATGACAGGGATGAATCAGCCCCAGCATTTT | CASSFMTGMNQPQHF
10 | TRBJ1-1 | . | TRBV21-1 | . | TGTGCCAGCAGCCTAACAGAAGCTTTCTTT | CASSLTEAFF
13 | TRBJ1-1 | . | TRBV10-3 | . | TGTGCCACCAGAATCCCCCCCGTCCCTGGAGCTTTCTTT | CATRIPPVPGAFF
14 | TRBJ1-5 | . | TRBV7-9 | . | TGTGCCAGCAGCTTGGGCGGTCACAATCAGCCCCAGCATTTT | CASSLGGHNQPQHF
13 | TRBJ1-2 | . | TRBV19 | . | TGTGCCAGTAGCACCCTGCGAGGGCCTGGCTACACCTTC | CASSTLRGPGYTF
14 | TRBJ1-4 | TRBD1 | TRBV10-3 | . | TGTGCCTCCGGAGGGACAGGACCTAATGAAAAACTGTTTTTT | CASGGTGPNEKLFF
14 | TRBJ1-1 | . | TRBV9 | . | TGTGCCAGCAGCCCGCACTTCAGGAACACTGAAGCTTTCTTT | CASSPHFRNTEAFF
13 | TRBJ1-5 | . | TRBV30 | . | TGTGCCTGGATCTGGGGTAGCAATCAGCCCCAGCATTTT | CAWIWGSNQPQHF
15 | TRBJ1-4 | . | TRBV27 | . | TGTGCCAGCAGTTTATTCGGGTGGGAGAATGAAAAACTGTTTTTT | CASSLFGWENEKLFF
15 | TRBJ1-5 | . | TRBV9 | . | TGTGCCAGCAGCACGGGGTCAGCAGGCAATCAGCCCCAGCATTTT | CASSTGSAGNQPQHF
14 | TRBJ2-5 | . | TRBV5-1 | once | TGCGCCAGCAGAGCTTTGCGAAGTCAAGAGACCCAGTACTTC | CASRALRSQETQYF
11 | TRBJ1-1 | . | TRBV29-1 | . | TGCAGCGTTGACAGGGAAGCTGAAGCTTTCTTT | CSVDREAEAFF
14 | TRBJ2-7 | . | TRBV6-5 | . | TGTGCCAGCAGTCAGCTGGGGGGTCACGGCGAGCAGTACTTC | CASSQLGGHGEQYF
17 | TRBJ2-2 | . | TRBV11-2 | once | TGTGCCAGCAGCTTAGTCCGGGGTGCAGCGAACTCCGGGGAGCTGTTTTTT | CASSLVRGAANSGELFF
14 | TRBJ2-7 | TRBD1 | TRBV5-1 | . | TGCGCCAGCAGCTTGGTAGGGACAGGTGACGAGCAGTACTTC | CASSLVGTGDEQYF
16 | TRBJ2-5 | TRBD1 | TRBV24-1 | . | TGTGCCACCAGTGATCCGACAGGGGAGTACCAAGAGACCCAGTACTTC | CATSDPTGEYQETQYF
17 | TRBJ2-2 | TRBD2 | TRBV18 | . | TGTGCCAGCTCACCATCTAGCGGGGGGGCCAACACCGGGGAGCTGTTTTTT | CASSPSSGGANTGELFF
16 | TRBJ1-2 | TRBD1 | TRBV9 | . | TGTGCCAGCAGCGTAGGGGGGACAGGGGGTCGCTATGGCTACACCTTC | CASSVGGTGGRYGYTF
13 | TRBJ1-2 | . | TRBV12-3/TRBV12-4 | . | TGTGCCAGCAGTTTCAAGGGCAGCTATGGCTACACCTTC | CASSFKGSYGYTF
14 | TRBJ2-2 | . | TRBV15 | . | TGTGCCACCAGCAGTAAAGTGTACACCGGGGAGCTGTTTTTT | CATSSKVYTGELFF
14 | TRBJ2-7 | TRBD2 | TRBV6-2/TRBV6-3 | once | TGTGCCAGCAGTTACAGACTAGCAGAAGGCGAGCAGTACTTC | CASSYRLAEGEQYF
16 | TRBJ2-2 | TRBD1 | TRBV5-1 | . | TGCGCCAGCAGCTTGGCCCGGACAGGGGGGACCGGGGAGCTGTTTTTT | CASSLARTGGTGELFF
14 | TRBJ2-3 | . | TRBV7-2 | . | TGTGCCAGCCTCGCATTAACTAGCACAGATACGCAGTATTTT | CASLALTSTDTQYF
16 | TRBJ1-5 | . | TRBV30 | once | TGTGCCTGGAACACGGGTGTGGTTGGGAGCAATCAGCCCCAGCATTTT | CAWNTGVVGSNQPQHF
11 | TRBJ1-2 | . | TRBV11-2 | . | TGTGCCAGCAGCTTAGGGGGTGGCTACACCTTC | CASSLGGGYTF
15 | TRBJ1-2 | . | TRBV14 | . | TGTGCCAGCAGCCAGGTAGACAGCCCCCTGTATGGCTACACCTTC | CASSQVDSPLYGYTF
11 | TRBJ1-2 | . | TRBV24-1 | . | TGTGCCACCAGTGATCCGGCTGGCTACACCTTC | CATSDPAGYTF
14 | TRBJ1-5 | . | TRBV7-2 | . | TGTGCCAGCAGCCCTCGCGGGGGGGATCAGCCCCAGCATTTT | CASSPRGGDQPQHF
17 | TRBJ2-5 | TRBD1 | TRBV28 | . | TGTGCCAGCAGCCCCGGGACAGGGGGCCGGGGGGGAGAGACCCAGTACTTC | CASSPGTGGRGGETQYF
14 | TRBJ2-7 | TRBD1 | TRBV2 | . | TGTGCCAGCAGTGAGGAACAGGGGGCCTACGAGCAGTACTTC | CASSEEQGAYEQYF
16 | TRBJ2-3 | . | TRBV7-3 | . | TGTGCCAGCAGCTTAACGGACAGTATTTACACAGATACGCAGTATTTT | CASSLTDSIYTDTQYF
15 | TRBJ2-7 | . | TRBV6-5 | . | TGTGCCAGCAGTTACGCGAGAGGGATCACCTACGAGCAGTACTTC | CASSYARGITYEQYF
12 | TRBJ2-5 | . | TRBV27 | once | TGTGCCAGCAGTGCCGACACGGAAACCCAGTACTTC | CASSADTETQYF